This T cell receptor (beta chain) was found in a study of blood T cell repertoires in COVID-19. Study at large: The United States, Italy and Spain were the sources of the acute and convalescent COVID-19 samples. From T cells, B-cell-depleted T cells, or PBMCs came the material, which was cDNA or gDNA.

The CDR3 is made up of 15 amino acids. Trimming shortened V by 2 bases and J by 0 bases, and 11 bases separated the two germline ends. Germline values: CDR1 KGHSH, CDR2 LQKENI. Authors' data handling: Estimation of nucleated cell counts relied on the amplification of reference gene primers. Sequencing used immunoSEQ multiplex PCR; TCRdb keeps in-frame clones, though not all of them. V, J and clone size are those of that table, while D and trimming were read from the DNA. The sample shows about 100,000 clones, 90% of them seen only once. This receptor was identified in a man aged 60 to 69 with acute or convalescent COVID-19. The sequenced sample consisted of peripheral blood. The V call is TRBV18, the J call TRBJ2-7, with D unclear. The CDR3 DNA reads as TGTGCCAGCTCACCAGAGAAGAGGCCCTCCTACGAGCAGTACTTC. It codes for CASSPEKRPSYEQYF.